Shown below are 4 T cell receptor beta chains from a single sample sequenced in a study of CD8 T cells in ankylosing spondylitis. TCRdb independently ran MiXCR on the 5' RACE reads; one entry per CDR3 protein. The repertoire holds 150,000 to 200,000 distinct CDR3 sequences, with about 9.9% as singletons. Sequences were obtained from blood, either unsorted or a sorted T cell fraction (not recorded which). Receptor source: a male donor with ankylosing spondylitis or in good health (not recorded which).

V gene TRBV29-1 combines with J gene TRBJ1-2, with D unclear. The V and J ends lost 2 bases and 5 bases respectively, with 6 bases between them. Germline lookup yields CDR1 SQVTM and CDR2 ANQGSEA. The CDR3 runs to 11 residues. The CDR3 loop reads CSVELSYGYTF. The DNA of the CDR3 is TGCAGCGTTGAACTATCGTATGGCTACACCTTC.

This clonotype was seen ten or more times. Here the CDR3 reads CSVEKGGGNTDTQYF. CDR3 sequence (DNA): TGCAGCGTTGAAAAAGGGGGCGGGAACACAGATACGCAGTATTTT. V and J are TRBV29-1 and TRBJ2-3; D is possibly TRBD1 (7 bases). CDR1 SQVTM and CDR2 ANQGSEA come from the germline V gene. Trimming removed 2 bases at V and 2 bases at J, with 14 bases between. This CDR3 has 15 amino acids.

This clonotype was picked up many times. The chain uses TRBV27 and TRBJ1-2; D remains unclear. Trimming took off 4 bases at V and 7 bases at J, with 13 bases between the two ends. The V gene's germline CDR1 is MNHEY and CDR2 SMNVEV (reference sequence). CDR3 size: 13 residues. As DNA, the CDR3 is TGTGCCAGCAGTTCTCTCCTGTTGACTGGCTACACCTTC. It is translated as CASSSLLLTGYTF.

This clonotype was seen at least ten times. The chain is built from TRBV15 and TRBJ2-3; D perhaps matches TRBD1 (6 bases). V was cut by 6 bases and J by 9 bases, with 13 bases left in between. There are 12 residues in the CDR3. CDR1 and CDR2 from the germline V gene are LNHNV and YYDKDF (reference sequence). Written as DNA, the CDR3 is TGTGCCACCAGAGAGACTACAGGGACGCAGTATTTT. Translated, it gives CATRETTGTQYF.